This T cell receptor (beta chain) was obtained from a study of early T cells in non-severe SARS-CoV-2 infection. Study summary: Chains were not paired, and sequencing was done on bulk RNA from unsorted whole blood. Study results and limitations: Private and CD4 specificities were missed by VDJdb matching, which favored anti-spike CD8 responses.

Each single cDNA molecule received a unique molecular identifier. TCRdb fed the 5' RACE reads into MiXCR, producing one record per CDR3 protein. The table records tens of thousands of distinct CDR3 sequences, 9.3% of them present only once. Germline loops: CDR1 DFQATT, CDR2 SNEGSKA (reference sequence). Trimming left V 6 bases short and J 2 bases short, with 18 bases between. This CDR3 contains 15 residues. In this sample, this clonotype turned up many times. Its antigen is not known. Sequences were obtained from whole blood. The clonotype comes from an adult who was a healthcare worker with PCR-confirmed SARS-CoV-2 infection or an uninfected control (not recorded which). The J gene is TRBJ2-3, the V gene TRBV20-1; D may be TRBD2 (5 bases). The CDR3 is CSAEVAGLDTDTQYF. CDR3 DNA sequence: TGCAGTGCGGAGGTAGCAGGACTTGACACAGATACGCAGTATTTT.